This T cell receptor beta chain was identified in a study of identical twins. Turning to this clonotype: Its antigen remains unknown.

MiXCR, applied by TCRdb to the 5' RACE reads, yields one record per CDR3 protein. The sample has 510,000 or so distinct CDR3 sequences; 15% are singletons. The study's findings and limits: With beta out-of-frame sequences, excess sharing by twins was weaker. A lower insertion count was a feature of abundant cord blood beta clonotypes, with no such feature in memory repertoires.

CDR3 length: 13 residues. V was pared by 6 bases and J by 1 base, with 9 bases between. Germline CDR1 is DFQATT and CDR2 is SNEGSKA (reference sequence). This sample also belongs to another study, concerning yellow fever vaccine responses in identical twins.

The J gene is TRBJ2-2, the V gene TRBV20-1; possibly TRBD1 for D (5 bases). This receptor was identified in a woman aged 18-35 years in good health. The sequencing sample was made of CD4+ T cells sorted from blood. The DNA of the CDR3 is TGCAGTGCCTTGCAGGGGAACACCGGGGAGCTGTTTTTT. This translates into CSALQGNTGELFF.